This T cell receptor beta chain originates from a study of CD8 T cells in Susac syndrome. The V and J ends lost 6 bases and 7 bases respectively, with 18 bases between them. Germline loops: CDR1 MNHEY, CDR2 SVGEGT. This CDR3 region has 15 residues. With random hexamers, reverse transcription was performed on roughly 0.45 to 1 ug of RNA. TCRdb re-called the immunoSEQ multiplex PCR reads through MiXCR, storing one row per CDR3 protein. The table lists under 200,000 distinct CDR3 sequences, 90% to 95% of them singletons. Each multiple sclerosis control was a treatment-naive patient with relapsing-remitting disease that was either stable or active.

Sequenced material: CD8+ T cells from PBMCs. The V gene is TRBV6-2 or TRBV6-3, the J gene TRBJ2-2, with D uncertain. This receptor was taken from a human donor with multiple sclerosis. The CDR3 DNA reads TGTGCCAGCAGCCTCCGAGGCAGTTTAATCGGGGAGCTGTTTTTT. It codes for CASSLRGSLIGELFF.